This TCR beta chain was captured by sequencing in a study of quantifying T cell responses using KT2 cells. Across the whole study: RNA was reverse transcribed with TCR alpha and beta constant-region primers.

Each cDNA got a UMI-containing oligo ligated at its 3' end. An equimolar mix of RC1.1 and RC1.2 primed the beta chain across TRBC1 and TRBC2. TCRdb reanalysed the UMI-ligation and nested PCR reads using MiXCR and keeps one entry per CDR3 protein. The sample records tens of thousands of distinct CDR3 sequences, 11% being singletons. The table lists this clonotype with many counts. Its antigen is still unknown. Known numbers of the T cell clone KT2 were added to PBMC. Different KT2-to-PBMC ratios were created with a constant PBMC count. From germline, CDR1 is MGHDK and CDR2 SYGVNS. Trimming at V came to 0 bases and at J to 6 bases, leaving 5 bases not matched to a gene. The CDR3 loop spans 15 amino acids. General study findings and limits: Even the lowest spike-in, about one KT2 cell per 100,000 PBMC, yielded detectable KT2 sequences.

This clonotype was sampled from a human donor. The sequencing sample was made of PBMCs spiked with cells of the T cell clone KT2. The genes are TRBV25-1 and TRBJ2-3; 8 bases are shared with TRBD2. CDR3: CASSEYAGGSDTQYF. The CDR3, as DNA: TGTGCCAGCAGTGAATACGCGGGAGGTTCGGATACGCAGTATTTT.